The 9 T cell receptor beta chains below were found in one sample sequenced in a study of T cells in women clearing cervical HPV infection. The assay was immunoSEQ multiplex PCR, and TCRdb's table has in-frame clones only and misses some. The sample's table shows 20,000 to 25,000 clones. The specimen was blood buffy coat. The receptor source for this set is a woman between 18 and 70 years old with a cervical HPV16 infection that either progressed to CIN3+ or cleared (not recorded which).

CDR3 sequence: CASSPTRGNTEAFF. CDR3 bases read: TGTGCCAGCAGCCCGACTCGGGGAAACACTGAA. The J gene is TRBJ1-1, the V gene TRBV7-3; D unclear. The observed sequence ends 3 residues before the CDR3 terminus, with the missing tail filled in from the germline J gene. V was cut by 5 bases and J by 2 bases, with 12 bases left in between. The germline V gene encodes CDR1 SGHTA and CDR2 FQGTGA. The length of the CDR3 is 14 residues.

With regard to this clone: The read is 3 residues too short to cover the CDR3 end, so that end is filled in from the germline J gene. The same CDR3 can be traced to other DNA sequences in this sample. The chain carries TRBV5-1 and TRBJ2-3; a possible D gene is TRBD2 (6 bases). This CDR3 contains 14 residues. The germline gives CDR1 SGHRS, CDR2 YFSETQ. V lost 3 bases and J lost 2, with 10 bases in between. This CDR3 reads CASSSGLSTDTQYF. CDR3 DNA, as far as it was read: TGCGCCAGCAGCTCGGGACTTTCCACAGATACG.

Points on this clone: The read stops 3 residues short of the end of the CDR3; the missing end is completed from the germline J gene. This chain links TRBV9 with TRBJ1-1, with 10 bases identical to TRBD1. The germline V gene encodes CDR1 SGDLS and CDR2 YYNGEE. This CDR3 has 15 residues. J gave up 1 base and V 3 bases, and 3 bases lay outside the gene matches. CDR3 sequence reads: CASSEGTGANTEAFF. The DNA read from the CDR3 is TGTGCCAGCAGCGAGGGGACAGGGGCGAACACTGAA.

Concerning this clone: The read terminates 3 residues before the CDR3 end, so the remaining end is supplied by the germline J gene. The chain employs TRBV5-1 and TRBJ1-5, with 9 bases identical to TRBD1. V was pared by 4 bases and J by 1 base, with 3 bases of the junction left unmatched. CDR1 SGHRS and CDR2 YFSETQ come from the germline V gene. The CDR3 has 15 amino acids. The part of the CDR3 DNA that was read is TGCGCCAGCAGCCCCGGGACAGGGAGCAATCAGCCC. Translation: CASSPGTGSNQP. The full-length CDR3 reads as CASSPGTGSNQPQHF.

To note about this clone: The CDR3 goes on 3 residues after the read ends, and that part is filled in from the germline J gene. The V call is TRBV5-1, the J call TRBJ2-2; D is perhaps TRBD2 (7 bases). Germline assignment: CDR1 SGHRS and CDR2 YFSETQ. The V and J ends lost 2 bases and 3 bases respectively, with 14 bases between them. The CDR3 sequence is 16 residues long. Partial CDR3 DNA: TGCGCCAGCAGCTTACGCAGGGAGGGGGACACCGGGGAG. The encoded protein is CASSLRREGDTGE. From start to end, the CDR3 is CASSLRREGDTGELFF.

About this clone itself: Read sequence stops 3 residues before the CDR3 end, and the germline J gene provides the missing end. This sample includes further DNA sequences coding for the same CDR3. This chain connects TRBV5-1 to TRBJ1-6, with a possible D match to TRBD1 (6 bases). The germline V gene has CDR1 SGHRS and CDR2 YFSETQ. The V end was cut by 0 bases, the J end by 5 bases, with 6 bases between. This CDR3 is 14 amino acids long. The CDR3 protein is CASSLGQDNSPLHF. CDR3 DNA (partial): TGCGCCAGCAGCTTGGGACAGGATAATTCACCC. Full variable domain (rest looked up from reference TRBV5-1 and TRBJ1-6): KAGVTQTPRYLIKTRGQQVTLSCSPISGHRSVSWYQQTPGQGLQFLFEYFSETQRNKGNFPGRFSGRQFSNSRSEMNVSTLELGDSALYLCASSLGQDNSPLHFGNGTRLTVT.

Remarks on this clone: Sequencing ends 3 residues short of the CDR3 end; the germline J gene provides the rest. Within the sample, other DNA sequences also encode this same CDR3. V gene TRBV20-1 combines with J gene TRBJ1-2; the match to TRBD1 covers 7 bases. J was trimmed by 7 bases and V by 5 bases; bases with no gene match: 22. The CDR3 contains 17 residues. The germline V gene encodes CDR1 DFQATT and CDR2 SNEGSKA (reference sequence). The CDR3 here is CSASKTLTQGGAGGYTF. The sequenced CDR3 bases are TGCAGTGCTTCAAAGACTCTGACCCAAGGGGGCGCTGGTGGC.

Remarks on this clone: The read gets to within 3 residues of the CDR3 end, and the germline J gene fills in the rest. The J gene is TRBJ1-2, the V gene TRBV7-6; D remains unclear. The CDR3 extends over 17 amino acids. Germline V CDR1 and CDR2: SGHVS, FNYEAQ. The sequenced part of the CDR3 DNA is TGTGCCAGCAGCAGTGGACTAGCGGAGCCTAAGTACAATGAG. It yields the protein CASSSGLAEPKYNE. The CDR3, in full, reads CASSSGLAEPKYNEYTF.

To note about this clone: The CDR3 is cut off 3 residues early in the read; its end comes from the germline J gene. The rearrangement uses TRBV9 and TRBJ2-4; a possible D gene is TRBD2 (5 bases). Germline assignment: CDR1 SGDLS and CDR2 YYNGEE. The V and J ends lost 3 bases and 3 bases respectively, with 16 bases between them. The CDR3 is made up of 16 amino acids. The part of the CDR3 DNA that was read is TGTGCCAGCAGCGCGACACCGAGGGCAGTCAAAAACATT. As protein: CASSATPRAVKNI. The whole CDR3 sequence is CASSATPRAVKNIQYF.